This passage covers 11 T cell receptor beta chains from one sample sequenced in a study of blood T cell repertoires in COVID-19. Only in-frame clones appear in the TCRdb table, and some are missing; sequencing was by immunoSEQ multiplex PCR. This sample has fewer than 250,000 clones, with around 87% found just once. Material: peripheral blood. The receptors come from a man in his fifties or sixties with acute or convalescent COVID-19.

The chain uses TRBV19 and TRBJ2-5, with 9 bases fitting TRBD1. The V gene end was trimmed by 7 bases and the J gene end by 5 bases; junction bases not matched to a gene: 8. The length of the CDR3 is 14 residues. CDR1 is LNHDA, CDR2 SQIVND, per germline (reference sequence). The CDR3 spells CASKEDRGGETQYF. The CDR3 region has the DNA TGTGCCAGTAAGGAGGACAGGGGAGGCGAGACCCAGTACTTC.

CDR3 residues: CASSQIRTSSEQFF. The CDR3 DNA is TGCGCCAGCAGCCAGATTAGGACTAGCAGCGAGCAGTTCTTC. V usage is TRBV4-1 and J usage is TRBJ2-1; 8 nucleotides agree with TRBD2. Unmatched junction bases numbered 8, after V lost 3 bases and J lost 10 bases. CDR3 size: 14 residues. Germline CDR1 and CDR2: MGHRA and YSYEKL.

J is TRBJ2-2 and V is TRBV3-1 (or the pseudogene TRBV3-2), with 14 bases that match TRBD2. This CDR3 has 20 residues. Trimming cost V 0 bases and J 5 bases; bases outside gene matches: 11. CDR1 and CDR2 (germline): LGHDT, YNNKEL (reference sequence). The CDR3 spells CASSQDEGTSGGLRTGELFF. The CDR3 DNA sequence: TGTGCCAGCAGCCAAGATGAGGGGACTAGCGGGGGCCTCAGAACCGGGGAGCTGTTTTTT.

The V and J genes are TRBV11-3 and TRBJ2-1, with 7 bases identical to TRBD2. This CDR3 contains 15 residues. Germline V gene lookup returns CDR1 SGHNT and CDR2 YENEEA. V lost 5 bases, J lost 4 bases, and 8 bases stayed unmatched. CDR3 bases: TGTGCCAGCAGCCTGGGCGCCGGGGGGTACAATGAGCAGTTCTTC. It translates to CASSLGAGGYNEQFF.

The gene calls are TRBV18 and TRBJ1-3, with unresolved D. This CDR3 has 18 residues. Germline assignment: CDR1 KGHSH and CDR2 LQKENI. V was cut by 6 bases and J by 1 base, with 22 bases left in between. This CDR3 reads CASSPSGRGAASGNTIYF. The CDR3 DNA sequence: TGTGCCAGCTCGCCATCAGGACGGGGAGCCGCATCTGGAAACACCATATATTTT.

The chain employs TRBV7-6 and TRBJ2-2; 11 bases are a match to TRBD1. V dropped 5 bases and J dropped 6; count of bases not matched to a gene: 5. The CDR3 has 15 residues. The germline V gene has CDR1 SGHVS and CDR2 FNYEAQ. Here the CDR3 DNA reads TGTGCCAGCAGCCGGGACAGGGGGTCGGCCGGGGAGCTGTTTTTT. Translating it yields CASSRDRGSAGELFF.

For the CDR3, the DNA is TGTGCCAGCAGCTTAGTTGGCAGGGGGACGAACACCGGGGAGCTGTTTTTT. Amino acids: CASSLVGRGTNTGELFF. The chain recombines TRBV7-2 with TRBJ2-2; 7 bases are shared with TRBD1. V was pared by 1 base and J by 0 bases, with 5 bases of the junction left unmatched. The germline V gene has CDR1 SGHTA and CDR2 FQGNSA. CDR3 length equals 17 residues.

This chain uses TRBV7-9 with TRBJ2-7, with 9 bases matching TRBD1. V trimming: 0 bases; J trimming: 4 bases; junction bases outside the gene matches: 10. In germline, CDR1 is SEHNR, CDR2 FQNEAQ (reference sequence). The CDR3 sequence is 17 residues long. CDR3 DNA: TGTGCCAGCAGCTTAGCCGGGACAGGGATTCGGCTATACGAGCAGTACTTC. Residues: CASSLAGTGIRLYEQYF.

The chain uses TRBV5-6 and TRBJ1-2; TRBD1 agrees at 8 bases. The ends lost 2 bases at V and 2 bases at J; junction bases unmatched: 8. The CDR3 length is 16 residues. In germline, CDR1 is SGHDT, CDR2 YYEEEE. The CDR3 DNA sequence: TGTGCCAGCAGCTTATCCGGGACAGGAGCAAACTATGGCTACACCTTC. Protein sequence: CASSLSGTGANYGYTF.

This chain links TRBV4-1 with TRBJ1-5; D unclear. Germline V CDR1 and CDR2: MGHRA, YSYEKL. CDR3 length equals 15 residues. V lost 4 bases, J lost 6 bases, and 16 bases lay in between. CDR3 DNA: TGCGCCAGCAGCCCCGCCGCGGGGTCGGGTCAGCCCCAGCATTTT. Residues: CASSPAAGSGQPQHF.

The CDR3 DNA reads as TGTGCCAGCAGCCTACTGACAGGGGAGGGCTACACCTTC. It is translated as CASSLLTGEGYTF. The chain is built from TRBV3-1 (or the pseudogene TRBV3-2) and TRBJ1-2, with 8 nucleotides matching TRBD1. This CDR3 contains 13 residues. CDR1 LGHDT and CDR2 YNNKEL come from the germline V gene (reference sequence). After removal of 4 bases from V and 8 bases from J, the junction contained 6 bases not matched to a gene.